The TCR beta chain under discussion was sequenced for a study of T-cell reconstitution after alpha-beta-depleted transplantation in children (dated by TCRdb to 2016 to 2017). Regarding the study in general: T-cell immune reconstitution after TCRalphabeta/CD19-depleted allogeneic hematopoietic cell transplantation in children was quantitatively tracked in the study by means of TCR repertoire profiling.

V loses 2 bases, J loses 5 bases, and the germline ends lie 12 bases apart. Inclusive of the bounding cysteine and phenylalanine, the CDR3 is 13 residues long. Left in the record is the CDR3 DNA by itself, 39 bases read in frame from the first base. CDR1 and CDR2 were assigned from the germline V gene (reference sequence) as DFQATT and SNEGSKA. This clonotype showed up just a few times. There is no known antigen for this receptor. It has no much larger one-base neighbor in the sample; base qualities were not kept. Library method: PCR. Sequenced on an Illumina HiSeq 2500. TCR library preparation used molecular barcoding, with unique molecular identifiers applied to normalize quantification of the TCRbeta repertoire. TCRdb ran its own pipeline on the public reads, namely fastp trimming at Q25 and MiXCR clone calling, and kept in-frame beta chains. Duplicate CDR3 protein sequences are folded into a single record with the most common DNA and genes. The sample table contains around 380,000 distinct CDR3 sequences; only one count was recorded for approximately 11% of them. The top ten clones comprise roughly 5.1% of the sample.

The sample was PBMCs from the stem cell graft donor, taken from the stem cell graft. The TCR was taken from a human donor who donated a stem cell graft to a child with acute myeloid leukemia. The sequence is built from TRBV20-1 and TRBJ2-5, with the D gene possibly TRBD1 or TRBD2, each one fitting 5 bases. The CDR3 protein is CSARQGPLETQYF. The DNA sequence follows: TGCAGTGCTAGACAGGGACCGTTGGAGACCCAGTACTTC.